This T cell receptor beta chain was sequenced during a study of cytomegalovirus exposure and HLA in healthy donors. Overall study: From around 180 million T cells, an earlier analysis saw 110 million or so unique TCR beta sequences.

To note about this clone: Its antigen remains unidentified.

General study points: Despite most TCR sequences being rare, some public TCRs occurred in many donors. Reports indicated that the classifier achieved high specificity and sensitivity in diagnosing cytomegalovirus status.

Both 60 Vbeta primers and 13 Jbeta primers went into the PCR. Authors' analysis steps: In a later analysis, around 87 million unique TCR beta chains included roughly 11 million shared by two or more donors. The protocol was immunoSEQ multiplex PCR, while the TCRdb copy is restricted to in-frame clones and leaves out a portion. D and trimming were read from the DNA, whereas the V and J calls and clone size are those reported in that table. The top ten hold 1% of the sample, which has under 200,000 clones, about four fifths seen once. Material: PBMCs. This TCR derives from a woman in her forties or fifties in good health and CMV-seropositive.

The CDR3 spells CASSPGTVGEKLFF. CDR3 DNA sequence: TGTGCCAGCTCACCCGGGACAGTAGGTGAAAAACTGTTTTTT. The chain couples TRBV18 to TRBJ1-4; 7 bases align to TRBD1. The V gene end was trimmed by 3 bases and the J gene end by 7 bases; junction bases not matched to a gene: 5. Germline CDR1 and CDR2: KGHSH and LQKENI. The CDR3 has 14 residues.